This T cell receptor (beta chain) was identified during a study of shared clonotypes between healthy human individuals. A note on this clone: One base away lies a much larger clone, so this may be a sequencing read error. This CDR3 is also generated by other DNA sequences in the sample.

Produced via immunoSEQ multiplex PCR; TCRdb's table is partial and in-frame only. The repertoire holds some 1 million clones, 65% to 75% seen once, with about 1.5% in the top ten. From germline, CDR1 is SGHRS and CDR2 YFSETQ. The CDR3 is 15 amino acids. Trimming at V came to 4 bases and at J to 2 bases, leaving 2 bases not matched to a gene. This TCR was recovered from a man in his late teens or twenties in good health. The sequencing sample was made of memory CD4+ T cells sorted from blood. Stated subset: CD45RA-negative fraction. This chain uses TRBV5-1 with TRBJ2-6; 8 bases line up with TRBD1. CDR3 loop: CASSLDRAGANVLTF. The CDR3 DNA sequence: TGCGCCAGCAGCCTGGACAGGGCTGGGGCCAACGTCCTGACTTTC.